The present T cell receptor (beta chain) was sequenced within a study of T-cell memory formation after mild COVID-19. Study observations and caveats: Clones which contracted sat mainly in CM and EM if CD4+, and in EMRA if CD8+.

In regard to this clonotype: Its antigen is undetermined.

V shed 3 bases and J shed 0 bases, with 9 bases lying between them. The CDR3 extends over 14 amino acids. CDR1 is LNHDA, CDR2 SQIVND, per germline (reference sequence). Using its own MiXCR run on the 5' RACE reads, TCRdb lists one record per CDR3 protein. Seen here are around 80,000 distinct CDR3 sequences, 14% observed once, and the top ten hold about 33%. The chain joins TRBV19 to TRBJ2-7; a weak D match, TRBD2 (5 bases). This receptor was identified in an adult woman who had mild COVID-19 (a few samples of this study predate the infection). Cell type and time point are not known. The sequenced sample consisted of PBMCs or a T cell subset sorted from them (not recorded which). CDR3 in amino acids: CASSITGSSYEQYF. CDR3 in DNA: TGTGCCAGTAGTATTACGGGAAGCTCCTACGAGCAGTACTTC.